This TCR beta chain was retrieved from a study of blood T cell repertoires in COVID-19. Study-level background: From the United States, Italy and Spain came samples of acute and convalescent COVID-19. Sources were T cells, B-cell-depleted T cells, or PBMCs; the material itself was cDNA or gDNA.

Authors' analysis steps: Reference gene primer amplification gave estimated nucleated cell counts. Here immunoSEQ multiplex PCR was the method, and the copy in TCRdb shows in-frame clones only, minus some. V and J calls and clone size are as listed in that table; D and trimming were resolved from the DNA. The sample carries about 94,000 clones, 80% recorded once. The TCR comes from a human donor in a cohort sampled during active COVID-19. Sequencing was performed on peripheral blood.

CDR3: CASRSQGSYGYTF. CDR3 in DNA: TGTGCCAGCCGATCACAGGGTTCCTATGGCTACACCTTC. This chain uses TRBV28 with TRBJ1-2, with a weak D call TRBD1 (6 bases). Trimming stripped 8 bases from V and 4 bases from J, with 14 bases between. The CDR3 has 13 residues. Germline loops: CDR1 MDHEN, CDR2 SYDVKM.